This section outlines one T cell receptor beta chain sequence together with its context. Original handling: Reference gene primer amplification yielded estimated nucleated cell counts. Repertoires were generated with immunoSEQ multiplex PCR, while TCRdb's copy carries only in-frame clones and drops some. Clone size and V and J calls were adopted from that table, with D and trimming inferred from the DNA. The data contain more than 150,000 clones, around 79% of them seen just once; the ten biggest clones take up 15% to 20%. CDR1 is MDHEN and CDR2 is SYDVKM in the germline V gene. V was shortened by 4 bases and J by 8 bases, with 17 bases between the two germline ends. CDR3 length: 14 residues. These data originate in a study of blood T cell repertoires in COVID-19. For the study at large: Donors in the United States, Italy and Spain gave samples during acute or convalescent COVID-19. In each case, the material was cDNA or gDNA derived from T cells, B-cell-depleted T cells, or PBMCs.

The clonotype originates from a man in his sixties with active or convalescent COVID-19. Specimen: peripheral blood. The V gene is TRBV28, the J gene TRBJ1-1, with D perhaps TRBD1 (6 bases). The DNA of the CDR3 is TGTGCCAGCAGTTGGCGGGGGGCTTACCGGGAAGCTTTCTTT. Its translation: CASSWRGAYREAFF.